The next 5 T cell receptor beta chains were all read from a single sample in a study of cytomegalovirus exposure and HLA in healthy donors. 60 Vbeta and 13 Jbeta primers were used in PCR. Produced via immunoSEQ multiplex PCR; TCRdb's table is partial and in-frame only. The profile shows 95,000 to 150,000 clones, roughly 87% of them singletons. Sequencing was performed on PBMCs. Every receptor here comes from a woman under 30 in good health and CMV-seronegative.

This rearrangement joins TRBV30 to TRBJ1-2, with D possibly being TRBD1 (6 bases). V gave up 2 bases and J gave up 7 bases, with 8 bases separating them. The CDR3 length is 11 residues. Germline CDR1 GTSNPN, CDR2 SVGIG (reference sequence). The chain's CDR3 is CAWSPGVGYTF. The CDR3 DNA follows: TGTGCCTGGAGTCCAGGGGTTGGCTACACCTTC.

The chain combines TRBV27 with TRBJ1-2; D is ambiguous. This CDR3 is 15 amino acids long. The V end lost 6 bases, the J end lost 5 bases, and 19 bases lay between the germline ends. In germline, CDR1 is MNHEY, CDR2 SMNVEV (reference sequence). CDR3 loop: CASRPRGVEEYGYTF. The CDR3 nucleotides read TGTGCCAGCAGGCCGCGCGGGGTTGAAGAGTATGGCTACACCTTC.

This rearrangement joins TRBV5-8 to TRBJ2-7; D not resolved. V was shortened by 3 bases and J by 0 bases, with 4 bases between the two germline ends. Germline CDR1 and CDR2: SGHTS and YDEGEE. The CDR3 has 12 residues. CDR3 DNA: TGTGCCAGCAGCTCTAGCTCCTACGAGCAGTACTTC. This translates into CASSSSSYEQYF.

This clone came up once. V gene TRBV2 combines with J gene TRBJ2-7, with D uncertain. This CDR3 has 12 amino acids. V was pared by 5 bases and J by 6 bases, with 11 bases between. Germline values: CDR1 SNHLY, CDR2 FYNNEI. CDR3 in amino acids: CASSYYPLEQYF. Here the CDR3 DNA reads TGTGCCAGCAGTTACTATCCTCTCGAGCAGTACTTC.

The gene calls are TRBV5-4 and TRBJ2-1; no clear D gene. Germline assignment: CDR1 SGHNT and CDR2 YYREEE (reference sequence). The length of the CDR3 is 11 residues. Trimming stripped 4 bases from V and 4 bases from J, with 3 bases between. CDR3 coding DNA: TGTGCCAGCAGCACTTACAATGAGCAGTTCTTC. Its translation is CASSTYNEQFF.